What follows describes a single T cell receptor beta chain. Its antigen is currently unknown. This record belongs to a study of T-cell reconstitution after alpha-beta-depleted transplantation in children. The germline V and J ends were trimmed by 10 bases and 5 bases, with 18 bases remaining between them. The CDR3 length is 13 residues. Study observations and caveats: T-cell numbers and diversity one year post-transplant derived largely from freshly generated T cells. The high TCRbeta diversity at day 60 in some patients came from surviving recipient T cells and thymic progenitors. It was reported that alpha-beta T cells came from several hundred expanded graft clones (about two months after transplant).

Preparing the TCRbeta library involved the use of unique molecular identifiers. MiXCR, run by TCRdb on the PCR reads, gives a single entry per CDR3 protein. The data contain about 1,000,000 distinct CDR3 sequences, around 30% of them singletons. The clonotype originates from a boy under three years old who had a stem cell transplant for SCID, so the T cells may come from the graft donor. The chain combines TRBV12-3 or TRBV12-4 with TRBJ2-7; D might be TRBD1 or TRBD2, each matching 5 bases. Sequencing used PBMCs, mostly from graft donor cells, obtained 360 days after TCRalphabeta/CD19-depleted stem cell transplant. The DNA of the CDR3 is TGTGCCACCACCGGGGACGGGAACAACGAGCAGTACTTC. It encodes CATTGDGNNEQYF.